A single sample gave rise to the 18 T cell receptor beta chains below, sequenced in a study of cytomegalovirus exposure and HLA in healthy donors. The PCR ran on 60 Vbeta and 13 Jbeta primers. The data were produced by immunoSEQ multiplex PCR, yet TCRdb's version contains in-frame clones alone and is incomplete. The repertoire has about 160,000 clones, 81% of them found once; the top ten carry around 1.9%. The sample comprised PBMCs. The origin of the receptors is a woman aged 18 to 35 in good health and CMV-seronegative.

The chain recombines TRBV4-1 with TRBJ1-5; 7 bases are shared with TRBD1. Germline CDR1 and CDR2: MGHRA and YSYEKL. The CDR3 is made up of 15 amino acids. V shed 4 bases and J 4 bases; nucleotides not matched to a gene: 7. CDR3: CASSLRDSRNQPQHF. The CDR3 nucleotides read TGCGCCAGCAGCCTCCGGGACAGCCGGAATCAGCCCCAGCATTTT.

The chain employs TRBV9 and TRBJ2-1, with TRBD1 matching 7 bases. Germline assignment: CDR1 SGDLS and CDR2 YYNGEE. The V gene end was trimmed by 3 bases and the J gene end by 4 bases; junction bases not matched to a gene: 4. There are 14 residues in the CDR3. The CDR3 sequence: CASSGQGRYNEQFF. The CDR3 nucleotides read TGTGCCAGCAGCGGACAGGGCCGATACAATGAGCAGTTCTTC.

This chain links TRBV28 with TRBJ2-1; TRBD2 is a possible D gene (6 bases). Germline assignment: CDR1 MDHEN and CDR2 SYDVKM. The CDR3 contains 14 residues. V shed 6 bases and J shed 7 bases, with 16 bases lying between them. The CDR3: CASSPVGLANEQFF. Here the CDR3 DNA reads TGTGCCAGCAGCCCTGTGGGTCTAGCGAATGAGCAGTTCTTC.

The chain couples TRBV19 to TRBJ2-1, with a tentative D call TRBD2 (6 bases). The CDR3 is 14 residues long. V lost 4 bases and J lost 0, with 7 bases in between. Germline V gene lookup returns CDR1 LNHDA and CDR2 SQIVND (reference sequence). The CDR3 nucleotides are TGTGCCAGTAGTAACGGGGGCTCCTACAATGAGCAGTTCTTC. Its protein product is CASSNGGSYNEQFF.

This sequence joins TRBV6-5 and TRBJ1-2; TRBD1 agrees at 10 bases. Germline-derived CDR1 and CDR2 are MNHEY and SVGAGI. Trimming at V came to 7 bases and at J to 7 bases, leaving 9 bases not matched to a gene. This CDR3 region has 14 residues. The CDR3 coding sequence is TGTGCCAGCAAGAAGACAGGGGGCGCAGGTGGCTACACCTTC. It yields the protein CASKKTGGAGGYTF.

CDR3 sequence reads: CASSNSPGSPLHF. In nucleotides, the CDR3 is TGTGCCAGCAGCAACTCACCGGGTTCACCCCTCCACTTT. The J gene is TRBJ1-6, the V gene TRBV11-3; D remains unclear. The CDR3 is made up of 13 amino acids. Germline CDR1 reads SGHNT; CDR2 reads YENEEA. The germline V and J ends were trimmed by 5 bases and 9 bases, with 11 bases remaining between them. The variable domain in full, completed from reference TRBV11-3 and TRBJ1-6, reads EAGVVQSPRYKIIEKKQPVAFWCNPISGHNTLYWYLQNLGQGPELLIRYENEEAVDDSQLPKDRFSAERLKGVDSTLKIQPAELGDSAVYLCASSNSPGSPLHFGNGTRLTVT.

The V and J genes are TRBV5-4 and TRBJ2-7, with 9 bases identical to TRBD2. CDR1 and CDR2 (germline): SGHNT, YYREEE (reference sequence). Trimming took 7 bases from V and 6 from J; bases not matched to a gene: 8. This CDR3 contains 13 residues. CDR3 amino acids: CASLNSGSSEQYF. The CDR3 region has the DNA TGTGCCAGCCTTAATAGCGGGAGTAGCGAGCAGTACTTC.

The chain employs TRBV19 and TRBJ2-7; possibly TRBD1 for D (6 bases). The V end was cut by 4 bases, the J end by 8 bases, with 24 bases between. There are 16 residues in the CDR3. Germline-derived CDR1 and CDR2 are LNHDA and SQIVND (reference sequence). Here the CDR3 reads CASSTLDRQGSTKQYF. In DNA, the CDR3 is TGTGCCAGTAGTACTTTAGATCGGCAGGGGTCTACGAAGCAGTACTTC.

This clone was counted only a few times. The chain is built from TRBV6-1 and TRBJ2-5; possible D gene TRBD1, 5 bases. Germline CDR1 reads MNHNS; CDR2 reads SASEGT. With 5 bases removed from V and 4 bases from J, the gap between germline ends came to 17 bases. There are 15 residues in the CDR3. The CDR3 loop is CASSSLHRGGETQYF. In DNA form, the CDR3 reads TGTGCCAGCAGTTCCCTGCATAGGGGCGGAGAGACCCAGTACTTC.

The chain couples TRBV4-2 to TRBJ1-1; perhaps TRBD1 as D (5 bases). In germline, CDR1 is LGHNA, CDR2 YNFKEQ. Trimming left V 4 bases short and J 6 bases short, with 12 bases between. The CDR3 contains 13 residues. The CDR3 spells CASSLGGGPEAFF. DNA of the CDR3: TGTGCCAGCAGCCTGGGGGGAGGGCCTGAAGCTTTCTTT.

This clone was seen more than once but under ten times. The chain uses TRBV2 and TRBJ1-1; 9 bases are shared with TRBD1. The V segment lost 3 bases and the J segment 10 bases; nucleotides outside the gene matches: 6. The germline V gene encodes CDR1 SNHLY and CDR2 FYNNEI. The CDR3 is 13 amino acids. The CDR3 loop is CASSEQGQGLAFF. The CDR3 DNA reads TGTGCCAGCAGTGAGCAGGGACAGGGCTTAGCTTTCTTT.

The genes are TRBV28 and TRBJ1-2; unclear D gene. Germline V gene data show CDR1 as MDHEN and CDR2 as SYDVKM. The CDR3 consists of 12 residues. The V end was cut by 3 bases, the J end by 5 bases, with 7 bases between. CDR3 sequence: CASSFIPYGYTF. CDR3 sequence (DNA): TGTGCCAGCAGTTTTATCCCGTATGGCTACACCTTC.

The gene calls are TRBV10-3 and TRBJ1-5; D is possibly TRBD1 (5 bases). This CDR3 comprises 18 residues. The germline V gene encodes CDR1 ENHRY and CDR2 SYGVKD. The V end was cut by 0 bases, the J end by 1 base, with 16 bases between. CDR3 region: CAISESFLGQRSNQPQHF. CDR3 DNA sequence: TGTGCCATCAGTGAGTCCTTCTTGGGGCAGAGGAGCAATCAGCCCCAGCATTTT.

This clone has a single count. The chain carries TRBV5-6 and TRBJ2-5; TRBD1 matches at 9 bases. This CDR3 contains 16 residues. Unmatched junction bases numbered 13, after V lost 5 bases and J lost 5 bases. Germline assignment: CDR1 SGHDT and CDR2 YYEEEE. CDR3 in DNA: TGTGCCAGCAGTCCCGGGACAGGGTCCAACCGGGAGACCCAGTACTTC. The encoded protein is CASSPGTGSNRETQYF.

In regard to this clone: This CDR3 is also generated by other DNA sequences in the sample. This rearrangement joins TRBV19 to TRBJ1-5, with TRBD1 identical over 11 bases. Germline V CDR1 and CDR2: LNHDA, SQIVND (reference sequence). Trimming at V came to 3 bases and at J to 4 bases, leaving 2 bases not matched to a gene. CDR3 length: 15 residues. The CDR3 reads CASSIGTGGNQPQHF. CDR3 DNA sequence: TGTGCCAGTAGTATCGGGACAGGGGGAAATCAGCCCCAGCATTTT. The whole variable domain, filled in from reference TRBV19 and TRBJ1-5, reads DGGITQSPKYLFRKEGQNVTLSCEQNLNHDAMYWYRQDPGQGLRLIYYSQIVNDFQKGDIAEGYSVSREKKESFPLTVTSAQKNPTAFYLCASSIGTGGNQPQHFGDGTRLSIL.

This sequence joins TRBV28 and TRBJ2-5; 11 nucleotides agree with TRBD2. Germline V gives CDR1 MDHEN, CDR2 SYDVKM. The CDR3 totals 16 residues. V lost 6 bases and J lost 2; bases outside the gene matches: 8. DNA of the CDR3: TGTGCCAGCAGCAGAACGGGACTAGCGGAGCAAGAGACCCAGTACTTC. This codes for CASSRTGLAEQETQYF.

The V gene is TRBV29-1, the J gene TRBJ2-1, with 9 bases lining up with TRBD2. This CDR3 spans 16 amino acids. In germline, CDR1 is SQVTM, CDR2 ANQGSEA. Trimming at V came to 5 bases and at J to 0 bases, leaving 8 bases not matched to a gene. The CDR3 bases are TGCAGCGTTCGAATAGCGGGAGAGAGCTCCTACAATGAGCAGTTCTTC. Translated, it gives CSVRIAGESSYNEQFF.

This sequence joins TRBV5-1 and TRBJ2-1; TRBD2 agrees at 11 bases. After removal of 4 bases from V and 9 bases from J, the junction contained 15 bases not matched to a gene. Germline values: CDR1 SGHRS, CDR2 YFSETQ. CDR3 length: 17 amino acids. The CDR3, as DNA: TGCGCCAGCAGCCCCGCCCAACTAGCGGGAGCAGGCGGTGAGCAGTTCTTC. The encoded protein is CASSPAQLAGAGGEQFF.